Below are 26 T cell receptor beta chains sequenced from a single sample in a study of regulatory T cells in long-lasting Graves disease. TCR beta libraries were built with iRepertoire HTBI primers and Arm-PCR of CDR3 regions. A single record per CDR3 protein comes from TCRdb applying MiXCR to the multiplex PCR reads. The profile shows 400,000 or so distinct CDR3 sequences, 20% to 30% of them singletons. As to time point: persistent/refractory GD, antithyroid drugs over 5 years with positive TRAb. With RNA extracted from PBMCs as input, the TCR library was made. The sample here was peripheral blood mononuclear cells (PBMCs), taken when the disease was refractory, from a patient treated with antithyroid drugs. These TCRs come from a female donor with Graves disease.

The chain carries TRBV28 and TRBJ2-3; the match to TRBD2 covers 8 bases. Germline CDR1 reads MDHEN; CDR2 reads SYDVKM. V shed 8 bases, J shed 4 bases, and the junction held 14 bases outside the gene matches. The CDR3 extends over 16 amino acids. CDR3 bases: TGTGCCAGCTGCGCGGCCGGAGCGGGAGCGGCAGATACGCAGTATTTT. Translated: CASCAAGAGAADTQYF.

The sample holds one count of this clonotype. The chain couples TRBV5-1 to TRBJ2-3; D is unresolved. The ends were cut back, 0 bases at V and 0 bases at J, with 8 bases in the middle. The CDR3 has 15 amino acids. Germline CDR1 SGHRS, CDR2 YFSETQ. The CDR3: CASSLAGSSTDTQYF. Written as DNA, the CDR3 is TGCGCCAGCAGCTTGGCCGGCAGTAGCACAGATACGCAGTATTTT.

This clonotype was counted between two and nine times. The gene calls are TRBV5-1 and TRBJ2-4; maybe TRBD1 (6 bases). The DNA end favors TRBJ2-5, so the J call may be wrong. This CDR3 has 14 residues. Germline CDR1 reads SGHRS; CDR2 reads YFSETQ. CDR3 sequence reads: CASSLAGAVETQYF. DNA of the CDR3: TGCGCCAGCAGCTTGGCAGGGGCCGTGGAGACCCAGTACTTC.

CDR3 sequence: CASSLYRGSYEQYF. The CDR3 region has the DNA TGTGCCAGCAGCTTATATCGGGGCTCTTACGAGCAGTACTTC. J is TRBJ2-7 and V is TRBV11-1; D could derive from TRBD1 or TRBD2 (5 bases each). There are 14 residues in the CDR3. V lost 2 bases, J lost 4 bases, and 12 bases lay in between. CDR1 and CDR2 from the germline V gene are SGHAT and FQDESV (reference sequence).

This clonotype was detected many times. The rearrangement uses TRBV2 and TRBJ2-3; 11 bases align to TRBD2. This CDR3 comprises 15 residues. The J segment lost 1 base and the V segment lost 8 bases, leaving 5 bases of the junction unmatched. Germline loops: CDR1 SNHLY, CDR2 FYNNEI. The CDR3 reads CASGSGRGGTDTQYF. The CDR3 nucleotides read TGTGCCAGCGGTAGCGGGAGGGGGGGCACAGATACGCAGTATTTT.

The chain is built from TRBV19 and TRBJ1-2; 7 bases match TRBD1. Unmatched junction bases numbered 7, after V lost 3 bases and J lost 6 bases. CDR1 and CDR2 (germline): LNHDA, SQIVND (reference sequence). The CDR3 has 14 amino acids. The CDR3 DNA sequence: TGTGCCAGTAGTATGGTCAGGGGGTTGGATGGCTACACCTTC. It translates to CASSMVRGLDGYTF.

This clonotype appeared many times. V usage is TRBV12-3 or TRBV12-4 and J usage is TRBJ1-2, with no clear D. The V gene lost 2 bases and the J gene lost 8 bases, with 9 bases spanning the gap. CDR3 length equals 12 residues. In nucleotides, the CDR3 is TGTGCCAGCAGTTTAAACGGCTGGGGCTACACCTTC. Translating gives CASSLNGWGYTF.

This chain joins TRBV20-1 and TRBJ2-7, with D maybe TRBD2 (5 bases). Germline V gene data show CDR1 as DFQATT and CDR2 as SNEGSKA (reference sequence). V was shortened by 0 bases and J by 6 bases, with 21 bases between the two germline ends. The CDR3 has 16 amino acids. The CDR3 DNA follows: TGCAGTGCTAGAGACCCCGCTGGTCGGGGTCCTGCCGAGCAGTACTTC. Its protein is CSARDPAGRGPAEQYF.

This clonotype was recorded only once. A clone one base away is much larger, so this may be a read error. The V gene is TRBV6-2 or TRBV6-3, the J gene TRBJ1-2; TRBD1 might be the D (6 bases). The germline V gene has CDR1 MNHEY and CDR2 SVGEGT. The CDR3 contains 13 residues. CDR3 sequence reads: CTSTRTESYGYTF. CDR3 nucleotide sequence: TGTACCAGCACAAGGACAGAGAGCTATGGCTACACCTTC.

V and J are TRBV5-1 and TRBJ2-2, with 9 bases that match TRBD1. The CDR3 length is 15 residues. V was clipped by 4 bases and J by 6 bases; unmatched bases: 7. Germline-derived CDR1 and CDR2 are SGHRS and YFSETQ. CDR3 in DNA: TGCGCCAGCAGCCCGGATAGACAGGGGGCCGGGGAGCTGTTTTTT. Its translation: CASSPDRQGAGELFF.

The genes are TRBV29-1 and TRBJ2-5, with a tentative D call TRBD2 (5 bases). The CDR3 has 12 amino acids. V was clipped by 7 bases and J by 4 bases, with 13 bases between them. Germline V gene sequence: CDR1 SQVTM, CDR2 ANQGSEA. The CDR3 nucleotides are TGCAGCGCACTAGTGGGAGCAGAGACCCAGTACTTC. As protein: CSALVGAETQYF.

The chain uses TRBV28 and TRBJ1-2, with D possibly TRBD1 on 5 matching bases. The V end was cut by 5 bases, the J end by 4 bases, with 14 bases between. The CDR3 has 14 residues. Germline values: CDR1 MDHEN, CDR2 SYDVKM. The CDR3 nucleotides read TGTGCCAGCAGTGGGCCAGACAGTCCCTATGGCTACACCTTC. Its protein is CASSGPDSPYGYTF.

The chain joins TRBV19 to TRBJ2-7, with TRBD1 matching over 9 bases. CDR1 is LNHDA, CDR2 SQIVND, per germline (reference sequence). The CDR3 sequence is 14 residues long. Trimming took 5 bases from V and 2 from J; bases not matched to a gene: 4. The CDR3, as DNA: TGTGCCAGTAGTGTGGACAGGGGTCCCTACGAGCAGTACTTC. Encoded protein: CASSVDRGPYEQYF.

This clonotype was counted a few times. The chain combines TRBV7-3 with TRBJ1-1; D is undetermined. The CDR3 extends over 13 amino acids. Germline V CDR1 and CDR2: SGHTA, FQGTGA. The V gene lost 5 bases and the J gene lost 0 bases, with 7 bases spanning the gap. Written as DNA, the CDR3 is TGTGCCAGCAGCCGGCAGATGAACACTGAAGCTTTCTTT. Translated: CASSRQMNTEAFF.

The chain has TRBV20-1 and TRBJ1-5; 9 nucleotides agree with TRBD1. CDR1 is DFQATT, CDR2 SNEGSKA, per germline (reference sequence). Germline trimming cut 3 bases from V and 3 bases from J; bases unmatched to any gene: 15. This CDR3 is built from 18 residues. This CDR3 reads CSASRTGEFGFNNQPQHF. The CDR3 nucleotides read TGCAGTGCTAGCCGGACAGGGGAATTTGGTTTCAACAATCAGCCCCAGCATTTT.

This chain links TRBV6-1 with TRBJ1-2; 8 nucleotides align to TRBD1. V gave up 4 bases and J gave up 3 bases; unmatched junction bases: 4. CDR3 length: 14 residues. Germline assignment: CDR1 MNHNS and CDR2 SASEGT. Here the CDR3 reads CASSVTGADYGYTF. CDR3 coding DNA: TGTGCCAGCAGTGTGACAGGGGCGGACTATGGCTACACCTTC.

The genes are TRBV27 and TRBJ1-3, with D unclear. CDR1 and CDR2 from the germline V gene are MNHEY and SMNVEV (reference sequence). The V and J ends lost 6 bases and 2 bases respectively, with 8 bases between them. The CDR3 runs 13 residues. The chain's CDR3 is CASSIAPGNTIYF. The CDR3 coding sequence is TGTGCCAGCAGCATTGCCCCTGGAAACACCATATATTTT.

This clonotype was detected a few times. J is TRBJ2-7 and V is TRBV12-3 or TRBV12-4, with a tentative D call TRBD2 (5 bases). V lost 6 bases and J lost 0, with 12 bases in between. The CDR3 covers 14 residues. For the CDR3, the DNA is TGTGCCAGCAGCTCGGGGTCCAACTCCTACGAGCAGTACTTC. Protein: CASSSGSNSYEQYF.

V gene TRBV12-3 or TRBV12-4 combines with J gene TRBJ1-5, with D possibly matching TRBD1 (6 bases). V lost 5 bases to trimming and J lost 2 bases, with 10 bases between them. This CDR3 is 14 amino acids long. CDR3 region: CASSGDTRNQPQHF. The CDR3 nucleotides read TGTGCCAGCAGTGGGGACACTCGCAATCAGCCCCAGCATTTT.

This clonotype was seen ten or more times. The V gene is TRBV7-2, the J gene TRBJ1-1, with a possible D match to TRBD1 (5 bases). There are 16 residues in the CDR3. The V gene's germline CDR1 is SGHTA and CDR2 FQGNSA. V was clipped by 1 base and J by 0 bases, with 12 bases between them. The CDR3 coding sequence is TGTGCCAGCAGCTTAGAAAGGGGCCTAATGAACACTGAAGCTTTCTTT. Translation gives CASSLERGLMNTEAFF.

This clonotype was seen only a few times. V and J are TRBV20-1 and TRBJ2-2, with 10 bases lining up with TRBD1. Unmatched junction bases numbered 6, after V lost 6 bases and J lost 5 bases. The CDR3 runs to 14 residues. Germline CDR1 is DFQATT and CDR2 is SNEGSKA (reference sequence). The CDR3 protein is CSAQGQGSTGELFF. In nucleotides, the CDR3 is TGCAGTGCCCAGGGACAGGGGAGTACCGGGGAGCTGTTTTTT.

This clonotype was seen many times. The gene calls are TRBV5-1 and TRBJ2-7; D is perhaps TRBD1 (5 bases). Trimming cost V 0 bases and J 5 bases, with 15 bases left between them. The V gene's germline CDR1 is SGHRS and CDR2 YFSETQ. CDR3 length: 15 residues. CDR3 sequence: CASSLDVYPQDEQYF. The CDR3 coding sequence is TGCGCCAGCAGCTTGGATGTCTACCCACAGGACGAGCAGTACTTC.

The chain has TRBV24-1 and TRBJ2-7; D unclear. CDR1 and CDR2 from the germline V gene are KGHDR and SFDVKD. V lost 8 bases and J lost 3, with 13 bases in between. The length of the CDR3 is 13 residues. CDR3 nucleotides: TGTGCCACCACCCCCAACTGGCGCTACGAGCAGTACTTC. Its translation: CATTPNWRYEQYF.

The chain carries TRBV9 and TRBJ2-7, with a tentative D call TRBD1 (5 bases). The CDR3 covers 14 residues. Trimming left V 0 bases short and J 2 bases short, with 9 bases between. Germline CDR1 reads SGDLS; CDR2 reads YYNGEE. The DNA of the CDR3 is TGTGCCAGCAGCGTAGGTGGGGCAGCCTACGAGCAGTACTTC. This codes for CASSVGGAAYEQYF.

The chain recombines TRBV15 with TRBJ1-6, with D perhaps matching TRBD1 (6 bases). V was shortened by 0 bases and J by 15 bases, with 15 bases between the two germline ends. Germline CDR1 and CDR2: LNHNV and YYDKDF (reference sequence). The CDR3 has 14 residues. The CDR3 coding sequence is TGTGCCACCAGCAGAGATCTGCGAGGGGGTTACCTCCACTTT. Encoded protein: CATSRDLRGGYLHF.

This clonotype was seen only a few times. The CDR3 spells CATTGIGGNTIYF. The CDR3 DNA follows: TGTGCCACCACAGGGATAGGTGGAAACACCATATATTTT. This chain links TRBV11-2 with TRBJ1-3; the D gene is possibly TRBD1 (6 bases). CDR1 is SGHAT, CDR2 FQNNGV, per germline. The CDR3 extends over 13 amino acids. Trimming shortened V by 10 bases and J by 3 bases, and 13 bases separated the two germline ends.